These 26 T cell receptor beta chains came from one sample sequenced in a study of T cell responses to AZD1222 COVID-19 vaccine. The method was immunoSEQ multiplex PCR; TCRdb's version includes in-frame clones alone and lacks a portion of them. The data show about 120,000 clones, 92% seen once. Here the sequenced sample was peripheral blood, taken on day 0 of AZD1222 vaccination. These receptor sequences come from an adult in good health.

There are a few counts of this clone. The rearrangement links TRBV7-9 to TRBJ1-2; the D is unclear. The CDR3 runs to 13 residues. The germline CDR1 and CDR2 sequences are SEHNR and FQNEAQ (reference sequence). The V gene lost 1 base and the J gene lost 4 bases, with 7 bases spanning the gap. As DNA, the CDR3 is TGTGCCAGCAGCTTAGTGATTGGCTATGGCTACACCTTC. It is translated as CASSLVIGYGYTF.

The chain carries TRBV24-1 and TRBJ2-5; TRBD1 agrees at 7 bases. The CDR3 runs 16 residues. V was pared by 4 bases and J by 2 bases, with 9 bases of the junction left unmatched. In germline, CDR1 is KGHDR, CDR2 SFDVKD. CDR3 sequence reads: CATSDRRDSLQETQYF. The CDR3 DNA reads TGTGCCACCAGTGACCGTCGGGACAGCCTACAAGAGACCCAGTACTTC.

V is TRBV18 and J is TRBJ1-2; tentative D call: TRBD1 (5 bases). Looked up from germline, CDR1 is KGHSH and CDR2 is LQKENI. This CDR3 has 14 amino acids. V lost 1 base and J 5 bases, leaving 11 bases between the germline ends. DNA for the CDR3: TGTGCCAGCTCACCACTGGAGACAGCTTATGGCTACACCTTC. It codes for CASSPLETAYGYTF.

V gene TRBV5-1 combines with J gene TRBJ2-7; 9 bases are a match to TRBD1. Germline assignment: CDR1 SGHRS and CDR2 YFSETQ. V lost 7 bases and J lost 5; bases outside the gene matches: 10. The CDR3 is 14 residues long. The CDR3 region has the DNA TGCGCCAGCGCGCCGGGACAGGGTTTGCACGAGCAGTACTTC. Its translation is CASAPGQGLHEQYF.

The chain couples TRBV9 to TRBJ1-2; a weak D match, TRBD1 (6 bases). This CDR3 has 14 amino acids. Trimming took off 4 bases at V and 8 bases at J, with 18 bases between the two ends. The germline V gene encodes CDR1 SGDLS and CDR2 YYNGEE. The CDR3 sequence is CASSTRAGAWGYTF. CDR3 coding DNA: TGTGCCAGCAGCACCCGGGCAGGGGCCTGGGGCTACACCTTC.

The rearrangement links TRBV18 to TRBJ2-2, with D tentatively TRBD2 (5 bases). Trimming took off 3 bases at V and 6 bases at J, with 11 bases between the two ends. The germline CDR1 and CDR2 sequences are KGHSH and LQKENI. CDR3 length: 14 amino acids. The DNA of the CDR3 is TGTGCCAGCTCACCTGAGGGTAGTGCCGGGGAGCTGTTTTTT. This gives the protein CASSPEGSAGELFF.

This rearrangement joins TRBV6-5 to TRBJ1-2; a weak D match, TRBD1 (5 bases). Germline-derived CDR1 and CDR2 are MNHEY and SVGAGI. Trimming stripped 0 bases from V and 5 bases from J, with 7 bases between. This CDR3 is 13 amino acids long. In DNA, the CDR3 is TGTGCCAGCAGTTACTCAAGGGGTTATGGCTACACCTTC. Translated: CASSYSRGYGYTF.

This CDR3 reads CASSQDSAGGPREQFF. CDR3 DNA: TGTGCCAGCAGCCAAGATTCAGCGGGGGGCCCAAGAGAGCAGTTCTTC. This sequence joins TRBV14 and TRBJ2-1; 9 positions match TRBD2. The CDR3 runs to 16 residues. V lost 0 bases and J lost 10; bases outside the gene matches: 10. Looked up from germline, CDR1 is SGHDN and CDR2 is FVKESK.

This chain joins TRBV10-3 and TRBJ2-1, with TRBD2 matching over 7 bases. The CDR3 sequence is 14 residues long. Germline V gene data show CDR1 as ENHRY and CDR2 as SYGVKD. V was clipped by 5 bases and J by 6 bases; unmatched bases: 7. The CDR3 protein is CAISTQWTSNEQFF. The CDR3 nucleotides read TGTGCCATCAGTACCCAGTGGACTAGCAATGAGCAGTTCTTC.

The chain couples TRBV5-4 to TRBJ1-3, with D possibly matching TRBD1 (6 bases). The CDR3 has 14 residues. Germline CDR1 reads SGHNT; CDR2 reads YYREEE (reference sequence). V lost 2 bases, J lost 2 bases, and 8 bases lay in between. The CDR3 protein is CASSFRDTGNTIYF. The DNA of the CDR3 is TGTGCCAGCAGCTTCCGGGACACTGGAAACACCATATATTTT.

This chain links TRBV5-1 with TRBJ2-3, with a weak D call TRBD1 (6 bases). The CDR3 length is 14 residues. V lost 0 bases and J lost 3, with 8 bases in between. The germline gives CDR1 SGHRS, CDR2 YFSETQ. The CDR3 DNA is TGCGCCAGCAGCTTGGGACAGGCAACAGATACGCAGTATTTT. Amino acid sequence: CASSLGQATDTQYF.

The rearrangement joins TRBV12-3 or TRBV12-4 to TRBJ1-1; D call uncertain. The CDR3 runs 13 residues. V was trimmed by 3 bases and J by 6 bases, leaving 11 bases between them. CDR3 residues: CASSFKGWAEAFF. The CDR3 bases are TGTGCCAGCAGTTTTAAGGGTTGGGCTGAAGCTTTCTTT.

The chain joins TRBV30 to TRBJ1-6; 11 bases are a match to TRBD1. The CDR3 length is 15 residues. V lost 2 bases, J lost 8 bases, and 5 bases stayed unmatched. Germline CDR1 reads GTSNPN; CDR2 reads SVGIG (reference sequence). The CDR3 region has the DNA TGTGCCTGGAGTACCCGGGGACAGGGGGATTCACCCCTCCACTTT. This sequence encodes CAWSTRGQGDSPLHF.

J is TRBJ2-6 and V is TRBV6-5; TRBD1 agrees at 9 bases. The germline CDR1 and CDR2 sequences are MNHEY and SVGAGI. V was pared by 6 bases and J by 4 bases, with 4 bases of the junction left unmatched. The CDR3 consists of 15 residues. Here the CDR3 DNA reads TGTGCCAGCAGCTTAGGGACAGGGGGGGCCAACGTCCTGACTTTC. This encodes CASSLGTGGANVLTF.

This clone has just one count. The CDR3 DNA reads TGTGCCAGCAGCCAAGCCCCGGACCGTGGAAACACCATATATTTT. Translated, it gives CASSQAPDRGNTIYF. V gene TRBV4-2 combines with J gene TRBJ1-3; D is unclear. CDR3 length equals 15 residues. Germline V gene data show CDR1 as LGHNA and CDR2 as YNFKEQ. Trimming stripped 1 base from V and 3 bases from J, with 10 bases between.

This clone was observed a handful of times. The genes are TRBV12-5 and TRBJ2-1; 13 nucleotides agree with TRBD2. The germline CDR1 and CDR2 sequences are LGHNT and FRNRAP. This CDR3 spans 19 amino acids. Trimming at V came to 0 bases and at J to 0 bases, leaving 5 bases not matched to a gene. The CDR3 sequence: CASGLVGLAGARSYNEQFF. CDR3 sequence (DNA): TGTGCTAGTGGTTTGGTAGGACTAGCGGGAGCCCGCTCCTACAATGAGCAGTTCTTC.

This clone was seen a handful of times. The CDR3 DNA sequence: TGTGCCAGTACCATTAGGTTCACCTATAATTCACCCCTCCACTTT. Protein sequence: CASTIRFTYNSPLHF. The V call is TRBV19, the J call TRBJ1-6, with D unclear. The ends were cut back, 7 bases at V and 2 bases at J, with 12 bases in the middle. CDR1 and CDR2 from the germline V gene are LNHDA and SQIVND (reference sequence). This CDR3 region has 15 residues. The full variable domain, with the rest looked up from reference TRBV19 and TRBJ1-6, is DGGITQSPKYLFRKEGQNVTLSCEQNLNHDAMYWYRQDPGQGLRLIYYSQIVNDFQKGDIAEGYSVSREKKESFPLTVTSAQKNPTAFYLCASTIRFTYNSPLHFGNGTRLTVT.

The chain recombines TRBV7-3 with TRBJ2-2, with TRBD2 identical over 8 bases. Trimming at V came to 0 bases and at J to 6 bases, leaving 3 bases not matched to a gene. The germline V gene has CDR1 SGHTA and CDR2 FQGTGA. This CDR3 contains 15 residues. The CDR3 DNA reads TGTGCCAGCAGCTTAACAAGCGGGGGACCCGGGGAGCTGTTTTTT. Amino acid sequence: CASSLTSGGPGELFF.

V usage is TRBV2 and J usage is TRBJ2-7, with 7 bases identical to TRBD1. The V segment lost 7 bases and the J segment 2 bases; nucleotides outside the gene matches: 8. The CDR3 has 14 residues. Germline V gene data show CDR1 as SNHLY and CDR2 as FYNNEI. Written as DNA, the CDR3 is TGTGCCAGCACCGCCCAGGGGGTAGCCTACGAGCAGTACTTC. The encoded protein is CASTAQGVAYEQYF. Filled out from reference TRBV2 and TRBJ2-7, the complete variable domain reads EPEVTQTPSHQVTQMGQEVILRCVPISNHLYFYWYRQILGQKVEFLVSFYNNEISEKSEIFDDQFSVERPDGSNFTLKIRSTKLEDSAMYFCASTAQGVAYEQYFGPGTRLTVT.

The chain couples TRBV3-1 (or the pseudogene TRBV3-2) to TRBJ2-5; the match to TRBD2 covers 12 bases. CDR1 and CDR2 from the germline V gene are LGHDT and YNNKEL (reference sequence). J gave up 1 base and V 4 bases, and 10 bases lay outside the gene matches. The CDR3 has 18 amino acids. Written as DNA, the CDR3 is TGTGCCAGCAGCCCTGCCCAACTAGCGGGAGGTTTCCAAGAGACCCAGTACTTC. Translating gives CASSPAQLAGGFQETQYF.

This chain connects TRBV10-3 to TRBJ2-4; 9 bases are shared with TRBD1. There are 16 residues in the CDR3. The V and J ends lost 3 bases and 6 bases, in that order; junction bases with no gene match: 9. Germline-derived CDR1 and CDR2 are ENHRY and SYGVKD. CDR3 amino acids: CAISDPGTGPSNIQYF. The CDR3 bases are TGTGCCATCAGTGACCCCGGGACAGGGCCCTCAAACATTCAGTACTTC.

V usage is TRBV2 and J usage is TRBJ2-5; the D call may be TRBD1 or TRBD2 (6 bases each). The germline CDR1 and CDR2 sequences are SNHLY and FYNNEI. The V end lost 7 bases, the J end lost 5 bases, and 11 bases lay between the germline ends. The CDR3 extends over 12 amino acids. The CDR3 spells CASIGGQETQYF. CDR3 sequence (DNA): TGTGCCAGCATAGGGGGGCAGGAGACCCAGTACTTC. Based on the CDR3 plus reference TRBV2 and TRBJ2-5, the full variable domain is EPEVTQTPSHQVTQMGQEVILRCVPISNHLYFYWYRQILGQKVEFLVSFYNNEISEKSEIFDDQFSVERPDGSNFTLKIRSTKLEDSAMYFCASIGGQETQYFGPGTRLLVL.

This rearrangement joins TRBV4-1 to TRBJ1-1; no definite D call. V was trimmed by 0 bases and J by 0 bases, leaving 14 bases between them. This CDR3 has 17 residues. CDR1 is MGHRA and CDR2 is YSYEKL in the germline V gene. CDR3 region: CASSQDRRHAMNTEAFF. CDR3 DNA: TGCGCCAGCAGCCAAGATAGGCGACACGCGATGAACACTGAAGCTTTCTTT.

The V and J genes are TRBV7-5 and TRBJ1-3. TRBV7-5 is a recognized pseudogene. The CDR3 is made up of 16 amino acids. CDR3 amino acids: CARSLSRGGSGNTIYF. The CDR3, as DNA: TGTGCCAGAAGCTTGAGTCGAGGGGGGTCTGGAAACACCATATATTTT.

V usage is TRBV4-3 and J usage is TRBJ1-5; no clear D. CDR1 is LGHNA and CDR2 is YSLEER in the germline V gene. The V gene lost 2 bases and the J gene lost 2 bases, with 7 bases spanning the gap. The CDR3 totals 14 residues. The CDR3 is CASSQSGRNQPQHF. CDR3 nucleotide sequence: TGCGCCAGCAGCCAATCTGGGCGCAATCAGCCCCAGCATTTT.

The rearrangement joins TRBV11-3 to TRBJ2-1, with 9 bases lining up with TRBD1. Germline CDR1 is SGHNT and CDR2 is YENEEA. J was trimmed by 11 bases and V by 5 bases; bases with no gene match: 16. This CDR3 has 16 residues. CDR3 coding DNA: TGTGCCAGCAGCCCCCGACAGGGGGACAAAGTGGGCCAGCAGTTCTTC. It specifies CASSPRQGDKVGQQFF.